The present TCR beta chain was sequenced within a study of blood T cell repertoires in COVID-19. Study as a whole: T cells, B-cell-depleted T cells, or PBMCs provided the cDNA or gDNA that served as material.

Original processing notes: Reference gene primers were amplified, and this amplification served to estimate nucleated cell counts. Sequencing used immunoSEQ multiplex PCR; TCRdb keeps in-frame clones, though not all of them. V, J and clone size are taken as reported in that table, and D and trimming were inferred from the DNA itself. The repertoire holds 120,000 to 150,000 clones, with about 88% as singletons. The J segment lost 8 bases and the V segment lost 2 bases, leaving 12 bases of the junction unmatched. There are 16 residues in the CDR3. CDR1 and CDR2 from the germline V gene are LGHDT and YNNKEL (reference sequence). During active infection, Seattle patients enrolled and were then monitored through disease.

Sample: peripheral blood. J is TRBJ1-2 and V is TRBV3-1 (or the pseudogene TRBV3-2); 9 bases are a match to TRBD1. The source of this sequence is a human donor with COVID-19, enrolled during active disease. The donor label of this sample is uncertain. CDR3 nucleotides: TGTGCCAGCAGCCAATCATACGGACAGGGGCTATGGGGCTACACCTTC. Its protein product is CASSQSYGQGLWGYTF.